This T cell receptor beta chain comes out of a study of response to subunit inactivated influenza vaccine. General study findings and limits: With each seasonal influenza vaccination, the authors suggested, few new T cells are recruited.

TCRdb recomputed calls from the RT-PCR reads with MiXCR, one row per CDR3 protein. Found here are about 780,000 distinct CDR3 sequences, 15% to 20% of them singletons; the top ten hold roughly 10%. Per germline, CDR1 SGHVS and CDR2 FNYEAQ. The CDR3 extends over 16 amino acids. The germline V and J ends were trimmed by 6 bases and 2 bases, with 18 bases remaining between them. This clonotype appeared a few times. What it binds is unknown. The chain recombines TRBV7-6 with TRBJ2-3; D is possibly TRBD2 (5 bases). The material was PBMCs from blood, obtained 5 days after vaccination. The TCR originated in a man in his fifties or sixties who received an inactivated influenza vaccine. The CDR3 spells CASRLRGPSSTDTQYF. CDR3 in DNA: TGTGCCAGCAGATTACGGGGTCCATCGTCCACAGATACGCAGTATTTT. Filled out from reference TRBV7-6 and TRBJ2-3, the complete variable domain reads GAGVSQSPRYKVTKRGQDVALRCDPISGHVSLYWYRQALGQGPEFLTYFNYEAQQDKSGLPNDRFSAERPEGSISTLTIQRTEQRDSAMYRCASRLRGPSSTDTQYFGPGTRLTVL.